The clone carrying this T cell receptor beta chain was recorded a few times. This CDR3 has 16 residues. Per the germline V gene, CDR1 is SNHLY and CDR2 is FYNNEI. Trimming took off 6 bases at V and 0 bases at J, with 15 bases between the two ends. The protocol was immunoSEQ multiplex PCR, while the TCRdb copy is restricted to in-frame clones and leaves out a portion. The table records roughly 110,000 clones, around 83% of them present only once. This entry is derived from a study of blood T cell repertoires in COVID-19. Source material: peripheral blood. The V call is TRBV2, the J call TRBJ2-1, with D possibly matching TRBD1 (6 bases). The sequence came from a woman aged 55-70 years with COVID-19, enrolled during active disease. CDR3 protein: CASRKDSGSSYNEQFF. In nucleotides, the CDR3 is TGTGCCAGCAGAAAGGACAGCGGTAGCTCCTACAATGAGCAGTTCTTC.